The clone carrying this TCR beta chain was counted a few times. CDR1 MDHEN and CDR2 SYDVKM come from the germline V gene. V lost 7 bases, J lost 4 bases, and 16 bases lay in between. There are 14 residues in the CDR3. The sample is drawn from a study of blood T cell repertoires in COVID-19. For the study at large: Donors in the United States, Italy and Spain gave samples during acute or convalescent COVID-19. PBMCs, B-cell-depleted T cells, or T cells provided the cDNA or gDNA that made up the material.

In the original processing: Nucleated cell number was recorded as an estimate derived from reference gene primer amplification. Data came from immunoSEQ multiplex PCR; TCRdb stores just in-frame clones and leaves some out. The D gene and trimming were derived from the DNA, and the V and J assignments and clone size from that table. The sample lists 350,000 to 400,000 clones; around 90% were seen once. The chain couples TRBV28 to TRBJ1-2, with a weak D call TRBD1 (5 bases). Sequenced sample: peripheral blood. This TCR derives from a man between 18 and 35 years old with active or convalescent COVID-19. The CDR3 coding sequence is TGTGCCAGCACCTTGGGGCGCCAGGGCTATGGCTACACCTTC. This translates into CASTLGRQGYGYTF.